The 4 T cell receptor beta chains below all came from one sample that was sequenced in a study of prognosis after radiotherapy for stage I lung cancer. Starting from genomic DNA, TCR beta CDR3 was amplified through two-round multiplex PCR. Initially, in first-round PCR, primers specific to each TRBV and TRBJ gene were used. One entry per CDR3 protein results from TCRdb running MiXCR on the multiplex PCR reads. The data hold about 26,000 distinct CDR3 sequences, with approximately 31% observed a single time. Sequenced here: PBMCs, sampled before or after stereotactic body radiation therapy (not recorded which). These receptors originate from a donor aged 50 or older with non-small cell lung cancer.

Comments on this clonotype: A far larger clone is only one base removed, so a read error is likely. The rearrangement uses TRBV6-4 and TRBJ1-6; a weak D match, TRBD1 (5 bases). V was cut by 6 bases and J by 8 bases, with 14 bases left in between. Looked up from germline, CDR1 is MRHNA and CDR2 is SNTAGT. This CDR3 has 14 amino acids. CDR3 sequence (DNA): TGTGCCAGCAGCACCTTACGGGACTATTCACCCCTCCACTTT. Translated, it gives CASSTLRDYSPLHF.

This clonotype came up many times. This chain links TRBV5-1 with TRBJ2-7; D call uncertain. Germline CDR1 is SGHRS and CDR2 is YFSETQ. The CDR3 runs to 14 residues. The V end lost 0 bases, the J end lost 2 bases, and 9 bases lay between the germline ends. DNA of the CDR3: TGCGCCAGCAGCTTGGTTAGCACGACCTACGAGCAGTACTTC. This gives the protein CASSLVSTTYEQYF.

With regard to this clonotype: Just one base apart from a much larger clone, this may be a read error. J is TRBJ2-3 and V is TRBV27, with D possibly being TRBD1 or TRBD2 (5 bases each). Germline V gives CDR1 MNHEY, CDR2 SMNVEV (reference sequence). This CDR3 is 15 amino acids long. CDR3 in DNA: TGTGCCAGCAGCCCGGACTTACGGGGCACAGATACGAAGTATTTT. Encoded protein: CASSPDLRGTDTKYF.

The chain links TRBV24-1 to TRBJ2-1, with D unresolved. Germline V CDR1 and CDR2: KGHDR, SFDVKD. Trimming pared 9 bases from V and 4 bases from J, leaving 18 bases between. This CDR3 has 15 amino acids. CDR3 nucleotides: TGTGCCACCTCTTCTTCGTGGGGAATTTACAATGAGCAGTTCTTC. It encodes CATSSSWGIYNEQFF.